The clone carrying this T cell receptor (beta chain) was seen ten or more times. Its antigen is undetermined. It was genomic DNA that served as the template for profiling TCR beta VDJ and CDR3. TCRdb reprocessed the reads via MiXCR and lists one record per CDR3 protein. The table records around 180,000 distinct CDR3 sequences, 55% to 70% of them present only once. This sample is part of a study of CD8+CD57+ T cells in acquired aplastic anemia. Study overall: An average of about 3.4 ug of DNA was obtained from sorted CD4+ and CD8+ cells.

Whole-study findings and limits: Common to patients and controls were about 31 CD8+ CDR3 sequences. The study found no significant CD8+ Simpson's diversity difference between patients and controls.

CDR3 length equals 16 residues. Germline V gene lookup returns CDR1 SGHRS and CDR2 YFSETQ. V lost 4 bases and J lost 3; bases outside the gene matches: 4. Sequencing was carried out using sorted CD4+, CD8+, or CD8+CD57+ T cells (not recorded which) from PBMCs. The chain carries TRBV5-1 and TRBJ2-1; 13 bases line up with TRBD2. The origin of this receptor is a human donor with severe aplastic anemia or a healthy control (not recorded which). CDR3 nucleotide sequence: TGCGCCAGCAGCATCGGACTAGCGGGGGACTACAATGAGCAGTTCTTC. It codes for CASSIGLAGDYNEQFF.